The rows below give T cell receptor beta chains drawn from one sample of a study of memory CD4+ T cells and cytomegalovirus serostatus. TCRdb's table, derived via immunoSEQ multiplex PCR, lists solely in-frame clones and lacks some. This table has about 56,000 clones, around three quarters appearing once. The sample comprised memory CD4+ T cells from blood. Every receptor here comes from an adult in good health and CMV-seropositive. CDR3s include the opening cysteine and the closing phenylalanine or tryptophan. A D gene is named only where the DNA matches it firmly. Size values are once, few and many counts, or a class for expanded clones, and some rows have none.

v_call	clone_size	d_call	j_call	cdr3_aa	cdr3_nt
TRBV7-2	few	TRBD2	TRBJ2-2	CASSQGLAGGSYTGELFF	TGTGCCAGCAGCCAGGGGCTAGCGGGAGGTAGTTACACCGGGGAGCTGTTTTTT
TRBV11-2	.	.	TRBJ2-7	CASSLDTPEQYF	TGTGCCAGCAGCTTAGATACTCCTGAGCAGTACTTC
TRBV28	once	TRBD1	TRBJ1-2	CASNPQRGLGFGYTF	TGTGCCAGCAATCCTCAAAGGGGGCTAGGGTTTGGCTACACCTTC
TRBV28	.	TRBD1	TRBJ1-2	CASSAPPGQGDGYTF	TGTGCCAGCAGTGCACCACCGGGACAGGGAGATGGCTACACCTTC
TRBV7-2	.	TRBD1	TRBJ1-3	CASSPAGTGPGNTIYF	TGTGCCAGCAGCCCCGCCGGGACAGGGCCTGGAAACACCATATATTTT
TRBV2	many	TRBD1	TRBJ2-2	CASGGDRGSGELFF	TGTGCCAGCGGTGGGGACAGGGGTTCCGGGGAGCTGTTTTTT
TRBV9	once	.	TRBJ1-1	CASSVSRNTEAFF	TGTGCCAGCAGCGTAAGCCGGAACACTGAAGCTTTCTTT
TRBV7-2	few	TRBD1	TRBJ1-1	CASSFGTGRAFF	TGTGCCAGCAGCTTCGGGACAGGGCGGGCTTTCTTT
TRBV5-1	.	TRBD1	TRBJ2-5	CASSPGQMKETQYF	TGCGCCAGCAGCCCGGGACAGATGAAAGAGACCCAGTACTTC
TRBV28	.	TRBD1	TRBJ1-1	CASSLGTGTGTEAFF	TGTGCCAGCAGTTTAGGGACAGGGACGGGCACTGAAGCTTTCTTT
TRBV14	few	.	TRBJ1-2	CASSQVQGGGYTF	TGTGCCAGCAGCCAAGTACAGGGTGGCGGCTACACCTTC
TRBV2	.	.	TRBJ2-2	CASSYANTGELFF	TGTGCCAGCAGTTACGCGAACACCGGGGAGCTGTTTTTT
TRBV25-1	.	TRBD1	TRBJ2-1	CASSNLGTGDGNEQFF	TGTGCCAGCAGTAATTTAGGGACAGGGGATGGCAATGAGCAGTTCTTC
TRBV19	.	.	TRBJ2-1	CASSSIGLSYNEQFF	TGTGCCAGTAGTAGTATCGGACTCTCCTACAATGAGCAGTTCTTC
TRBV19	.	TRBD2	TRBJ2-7	CASSIDLGLAGSYEQYF	TGTGCCAGTAGTATAGACCTGGGACTAGCGGGGTCCTACGAGCAGTACTTC
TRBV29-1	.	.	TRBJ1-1	CSVAPLYGDTEAFF	TGCAGCGTTGCCCCGCTTTATGGGGACACTGAAGCTTTCTTT
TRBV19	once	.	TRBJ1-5	CASSSEAGHSNQPQHF	TGTGCCAGTAGTTCGGAGGCGGGACATAGCAATCAGCCCCAGCATTTT
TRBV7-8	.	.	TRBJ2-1	CASTLVGYNEQFF	TGTGCCAGCACTCTAGTTGGGTACAATGAGCAGTTCTTC
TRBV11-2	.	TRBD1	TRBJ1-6	CASSRQGGTPLHF	TGTGCCAGCAGTCGACAGGGCGGGACACCCCTCCACTTT
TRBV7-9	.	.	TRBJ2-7	CASSIQLGYEQYF	TGTGCCAGCAGCATCCAGCTAGGGTACGAGCAGTACTTC
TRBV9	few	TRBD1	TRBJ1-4	CASSVGQGGNEKLFF	TGTGCCAGCAGCGTGGGACAGGGAGGTAATGAAAAACTGTTTTTT
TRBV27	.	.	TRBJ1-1	CASRTKVAGALEAFF	TGTGCCAGCAGAACTAAGGTGGCAGGGGCCCTTGAAGCTTTCTTT
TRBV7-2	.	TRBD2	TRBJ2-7	CASSFRTSGAYEQYF	TGTGCCAGCAGCTTCAGGACTAGCGGCGCCTACGAGCAGTACTTC
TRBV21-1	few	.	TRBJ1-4	CASPDGPNQCEKLFF	TGTGCCAGCCCTGACGGACCCAATCAGTGTGAAAAACTGTTTTTT
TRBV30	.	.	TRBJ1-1	CAWSKVRNTEAFF	TGTGCCTGGAGTAAAGTAAGGAACACTGAAGCTTTCTTT
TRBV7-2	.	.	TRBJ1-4	CASSWNSNEKLFF	TGTGCCAGCAGCTGGAACTCTAATGAAAAACTGTTTTTT
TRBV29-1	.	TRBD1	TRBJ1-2	CSVPTGAYGYTF	TGCAGCGTTCCCACAGGGGCCTATGGCTACACCTTC
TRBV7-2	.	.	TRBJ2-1	CASSLRDLKTDEQFF	TGTGCCAGCAGCTTAAGGGACCTCAAAACCGATGAGCAGTTCTTC
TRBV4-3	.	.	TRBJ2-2	CASSQGSRRDGELFF	TGCGCCAGCAGCCAAGGTTCTAGGAGAGACGGGGAGCTGTTTTTT
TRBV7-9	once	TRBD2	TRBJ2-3	CASSLGTSGHTDTQYF	TGTGCCAGCAGCTTAGGGACTAGCGGACACACAGATACGCAGTATTTT
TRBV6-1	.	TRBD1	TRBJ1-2	CASRNTGQGNYGYTF	TGTGCCAGCAGAAACACGGGACAGGGTAACTATGGCTACACCTTC
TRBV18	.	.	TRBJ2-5	CASSPDSRSGTQYF	TGTGCCAGCTCACCGGACAGTAGGAGTGGGACCCAGTACTTC
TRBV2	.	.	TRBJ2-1	CATFPPGTPYNEQFF	TGTGCCACCTTTCCTCCCGGGACTCCATACAATGAGCAGTTCTTC
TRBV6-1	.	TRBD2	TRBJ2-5	CASSRDSGSAYF	TGTGCCAGCAGTCGTGATAGCGGGAGCGCGTACTTC
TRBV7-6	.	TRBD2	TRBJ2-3	CASSLEAGGQRDTQYF	TGTGCCAGCAGCTTAGAGGCGGGAGGGCAGAGAGATACGCAGTATTTT
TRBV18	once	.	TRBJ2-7	CASSPPSVNEQYF	TGTGCCAGCTCACCACCGAGCGTGAACGAGCAGTACTTC
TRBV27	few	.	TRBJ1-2	CASSLARGLKVKGYGYTF	TGTGCCAGCAGTTTAGCCCGGGGGCTCAAGGTGAAGGGCTATGGCTACACCTTC
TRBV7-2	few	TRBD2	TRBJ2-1	CASSLRLAGNEQFF	TGTGCCAGCAGCTTACGGCTAGCGGGAAATGAGCAGTTCTTC
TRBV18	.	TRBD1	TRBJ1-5	CASSPAGTGNQPQHF	TGTGCCAGCTCACCAGCCGGGACAGGGAATCAGCCCCAGCATTTT
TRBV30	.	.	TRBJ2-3	CAWSPTEYTQYF	TGTGCCTGGAGTCCCACGGAGTACACGCAGTATTTT
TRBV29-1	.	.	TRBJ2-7	CSGGSGAHEQYF	TGCAGCGGGGGGTCGGGGGCCCACGAGCAGTACTTC
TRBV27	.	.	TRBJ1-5	CASSPQRGNQPQHF	TGTGCCAGCAGTCCCCAGCGGGGCAATCAGCCCCAGCATTTT
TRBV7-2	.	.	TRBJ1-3	CASSLVQGTGNTIYF	TGTGCCAGCAGCTTAGTTCAGGGAACTGGAAACACCATATATTTT
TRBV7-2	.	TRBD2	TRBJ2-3	CASSPGLAGGRGVNTQYF	TGTGCCAGCAGCCCTGGGCTAGCGGGAGGGAGGGGCGTGAATACGCAGTATTTT
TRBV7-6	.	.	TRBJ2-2	CASSQTSGGGELFF	TGTGCCAGCAGCCAGACTAGTGGTGGCGGGGAGCTGTTTTTT